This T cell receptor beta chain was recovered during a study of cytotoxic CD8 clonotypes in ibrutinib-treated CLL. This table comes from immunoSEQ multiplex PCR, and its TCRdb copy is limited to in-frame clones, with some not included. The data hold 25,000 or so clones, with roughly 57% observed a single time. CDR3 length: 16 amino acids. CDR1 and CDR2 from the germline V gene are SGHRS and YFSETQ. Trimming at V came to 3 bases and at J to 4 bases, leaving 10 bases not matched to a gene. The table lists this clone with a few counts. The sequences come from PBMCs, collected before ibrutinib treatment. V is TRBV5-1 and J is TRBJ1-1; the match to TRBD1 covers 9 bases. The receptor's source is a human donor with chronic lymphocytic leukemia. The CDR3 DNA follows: TGCGCCAGCAGCTCCGGGACAGGGTCTGGGGGCACTGAAGCTTTCTTT. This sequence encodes CASSSGTGSGGTEAFF.